Listed below are T cell receptor beta chains from one sample, sequenced in a study of immune evolution from preneoplasia to lung adenocarcinoma. Assay used: immunoSEQ multiplex PCR; TCRdb lists only in-frame clones, some missing. The sample lists approximately 4,900 clones, about 76% occurring once. The sequenced sample consisted of FFPE minimally invasive lung adenocarcinoma tissue. The receptors originated from a person aged 60-80 years with lung adenocarcinoma. Each CDR3 is given with its conserved first and last residue. A D gene is named only where the DNA matches it firmly. Clone size is stated in some rows and not others, as once, few, many or a class when expanded.

cdr3_aa cdr3_nt d_call v_call clone_size j_call
CASSPSGGPYNEQFF TGTGCCAGCAGCCCTAGCGGAGGCCCCTACAATGAGCAGTTCTTC TRBD2 TRBV11-2 . TRBJ2-1
CATSSSSLNEQFF TGTGCCACCAGCAGCAGTTCCCTCAATGAGCAGTTCTTC . TRBV15 . TRBJ2-1
CASSYRGADEKLFF TGTGCCAGCAGCTACCGGGGGGCAGATGAAAAACTGTTTTTT . TRBV6-5 . TRBJ1-4
CASSRRGSTEAFF TGTGCCAGCAGCCGACGGGGGTCCACTGAAGCTTTCTTT . TRBV7-3 . TRBJ1-1
CASSYRGDSSGNTIYF TGTGCCAGCAGTTACCGAGGAGATAGCTCTGGAAACACCATATATTTT . TRBV6-5 . TRBJ1-3
CASSGQVNQPQHF TGTGCCAGCAGTGGACAGGTAAATCAGCCCCAGCATTTT . TRBV2 . TRBJ1-5
CASSSAYIQYF TGTGCCAGCAGCTCGGCTTACATTCAGTACTTC . TRBV11-3 . TRBJ2-4
CASSKDPTGTQYF TGTGCCAGCAGCAAAGATCCGACGGGAACGCAGTATTTT . TRBV7-6 . TRBJ2-3
CASSSIRLNTEAFF TGTGCCAGCAGTTCCATCAGACTGAACACTGAAGCTTTCTTT . TRBV6-5 . TRBJ1-1
CASSVGQRGSTDTQYF TGTGCCAGCAGCGTAGGGCAGCGGGGTAGCACAGATACGCAGTATTTT TRBD2 TRBV9 . TRBJ2-3
CASSLFGPANEKLFF TGTGCCAGCAGTTTATTCGGGCCCGCTAATGAAAAACTGTTTTTT . TRBV28 . TRBJ1-4
CASSQQGFNQPQHF TGTGCCAGCAGCCAACAGGGATTCAATCAGCCCCAGCATTTT . TRBV7-2 . TRBJ1-5
CASEGDGDTQYF TGTGCCAGCGAGGGAGACGGAGATACGCAGTATTTT . TRBV6-6 . TRBJ2-3
CAWSEGSYTEAFF TGTGCCTGGAGCGAAGGATCCTACACTGAAGCTTTCTTT . TRBV30 . TRBJ1-1
CASSVIRGKGSNQPQHF TGTGCCAGCAGTGTCATCAGGGGGAAAGGGAGCAATCAGCCCCAGCATTTT TRBD1 TRBV6-1 . TRBJ1-5
CASTPSGGAIETQYF TGTGCCAGCACACCCAGTGGGGGCGCAATAGAGACCCAGTACTTC . TRBV6-5 . TRBJ2-5
CASSLRGDQETQYF TGTGCCAGCAGCCTGCGAGGGGACCAAGAGACCCAGTACTTC . TRBV9 . TRBJ2-5
CASSLHSSGNTIYF TGTGCCAGCAGTTTACATAGCTCTGGAAACACCATATATTTT . TRBV27 . TRBJ1-3
CASSEPGSDTQYF TGCGCCAGCAGCGAACCAGGATCAGATACGCAGTATTTT . TRBV4-3 . TRBJ2-3
CAIQSSYEQYF TGTGCCATTCAGTCCTCCTACGAGCAGTACTTC . TRBV10-3 few TRBJ2-7
CASREGTQNYGYTF TGTGCCAGCAGGGAGGGGACACAAAACTATGGCTACACCTTC . TRBV2 . TRBJ1-2